One sample yielded the 20 T cell receptor beta chains listed below, sequenced in a study of T cell changes during pregnancy in multiple sclerosis. Produced via immunoSEQ multiplex PCR; TCRdb's table is partial and in-frame only. The sample has more than 90,000 clones; 92% are singletons. Sample: peripheral blood, taken in the third trimester of pregnancy. These receptors were obtained from a female donor with multiple sclerosis, enrolled in a pregnancy study.

A word on this clone: At the DNA level, this CDR3 is encoded by other sequences in the same sample as well. The DNA of the CDR3 is TGTGCCTGGAGTCCGGGGAGACTAGCGGGAGAAAGACCCTACAATGAGCAGTTCTTC. Its protein product is CAWSPGRLAGERPYNEQFF. The chain combines TRBV30 with TRBJ2-1; the match to TRBD2 covers 12 bases. The CDR3 sequence is 19 residues long. V shed 2 bases and J 2 bases; nucleotides not matched to a gene: 13. Per the germline V gene, CDR1 is GTSNPN and CDR2 is SVGIG (reference sequence).

This chain connects TRBV5-1 to TRBJ2-7; D perhaps matches TRBD1 (5 bases). Germline V gene lookup returns CDR1 SGHRS and CDR2 YFSETQ. This CDR3 is built from 16 residues. Between the trimmed V and J ends, which lost 0 bases and 2 bases, there was a span of 15 bases. The CDR3 coding sequence is TGCGCCAGCAGCTTGGGCCGAGACAGAGTCACCTACGAGCAGTACTTC. It is translated as CASSLGRDRVTYEQYF.

The chain has TRBV19 and TRBJ2-4, with unresolved D. The CDR3 is 14 amino acids. Germline CDR1 and CDR2: LNHDA and SQIVND (reference sequence). Trimming took 2 bases from V and 3 from J, leaving 8 bases between them. CDR3 protein: CASSITGYKNIQYF. Written as DNA, the CDR3 is TGTGCCAGTAGTATAACTGGTTACAAAAACATTCAGTACTTC.

This chain links TRBV7-6 with TRBJ2-5; D is unclear. Trimming took off 2 bases at V and 1 base at J, with 5 bases between the two ends. Germline loops: CDR1 SGHVS, CDR2 FNYEAQ. The CDR3 extends over 13 amino acids. In nucleotides, the CDR3 is TGTGCCAGCAGCTTACCTAGCCAAGAGACCCAGTACTTC. Residues: CASSLPSQETQYF.

The V and J genes are TRBV25-1 and TRBJ1-2; 9 nucleotides match TRBD1. V lost 1 base, J lost 8 bases, and 8 bases stayed unmatched. Germline V gives CDR1 MGHDK, CDR2 SYGVNS. The CDR3 is 15 amino acids. CDR3 region: CASSESTGTGKGYTF. The CDR3, as DNA: TGTGCCAGCAGTGAATCCACTGGGACAGGGAAAGGCTACACCTTC.

This sequence joins TRBV7-9 and TRBJ1-1; 7 bases are shared with TRBD1. J was trimmed by 8 bases and V by 4 bases; bases with no gene match: 16. The CDR3 loop spans 16 amino acids. The germline gives CDR1 SEHNR, CDR2 FQNEAQ (reference sequence). The chain's CDR3 is CASSSSDRDGALEAFF. The CDR3 DNA reads as TGTGCCAGCAGCTCCTCTGACAGGGATGGTGCACTAGAAGCTTTCTTT.

V gene TRBV18 combines with J gene TRBJ1-1; D might be TRBD1 (5 bases). Trimming took off 8 bases at V and 1 base at J, with 23 bases between the two ends. The CDR3 is 17 amino acids. Germline V gives CDR1 KGHSH, CDR2 LQKENI. CDR3 region: CASLQSPGGPGNTEAFF. DNA of the CDR3: TGTGCCAGCCTACAATCCCCCGGGGGTCCCGGGAACACTGAAGCTTTCTTT.

The V and J genes are TRBV19 and TRBJ1-1; D might be TRBD1 (5 bases). Germline V lookup: CDR1 LNHDA, CDR2 SQIVND (reference sequence). This CDR3 has 15 residues. V lost 5 bases and J lost 0, with 13 bases in between. CDR3 residues: CASSFSGDMNTEAFF. DNA for the CDR3: TGTGCCAGTAGTTTCTCGGGGGATATGAACACTGAAGCTTTCTTT.

The chain carries TRBV5-6 and TRBJ1-2; 9 bases are shared with TRBD1. The germline V gene has CDR1 SGHDT and CDR2 YYEEEE. This CDR3 is 15 amino acids long. J gave up 4 bases and V 4 bases, and 8 bases lay outside the gene matches. The CDR3: CASSTGTGPSYGYTF. As DNA, the CDR3 is TGTGCCAGCAGCACCGGGACAGGGCCTAGCTATGGCTACACCTTC.

The gene calls are TRBV27 and TRBJ2-7, with D possibly being TRBD1 (5 bases). The CDR3 is 14 residues long. Germline V gene data show CDR1 as MNHEY and CDR2 as SMNVEV (reference sequence). Trimming stripped 4 bases from V and 6 bases from J, with 16 bases between. This chain's CDR3 is CASSSSGWTREQYF. CDR3 nucleotide sequence: TGTGCCAGCAGTTCGTCAGGGTGGACCCGCGAGCAGTACTTC.

The count of this clone is one. The gene calls are TRBV7-8 and TRBJ1-2; no clear D gene. The V gene lost 0 bases and the J gene lost 8 bases, with 10 bases spanning the gap. CDR1 and CDR2 from the germline V gene are SGHVS and FQNEAQ. The CDR3 has 13 residues. CDR3 in DNA: TGTGCCAGCAGCTTAGCCGGGATCGGCGGCTACACCTTC. It yields the protein CASSLAGIGGYTF.

This clone occurred once. The chain joins TRBV25-1 to TRBJ2-1, with D unclear. V was clipped by 5 bases and J by 3 bases, with 14 bases between them. This CDR3 region has 15 residues. Per the germline V gene, CDR1 is MGHDK and CDR2 is SYGVNS. The CDR3 protein is CASSSLGGLYNEQFF. CDR3 bases: TGTGCCAGCAGTTCCCTAGGTGGCCTCTACAATGAGCAGTTCTTC.

The V and J genes are TRBV5-1 and TRBJ2-5; the match to TRBD2 covers 7 bases. Germline-derived CDR1 and CDR2 are SGHRS and YFSETQ. J lost 5 bases, V lost 3 bases, and 13 bases had no gene match. The CDR3 length is 16 residues. The chain's CDR3 is CASSSLPGGESETQYF. In DNA, the CDR3 is TGCGCCAGCAGCTCCCTGCCTGGGGGGGAATCGGAGACCCAGTACTTC. Full variable domain (remainder filled in from reference TRBV5-1 and TRBJ2-5): KAGVTQTPRYLIKTRGQQVTLSCSPISGHRSVSWYQQTPGQGLQFLFEYFSETQRNKGNFPGRFSGRQFSNSRSEMNVSTLELGDSALYLCASSSLPGGESETQYFGPGTRLLVL.

V is TRBV28 and J is TRBJ2-7; 12 bases map to TRBD1. Germline CDR1 reads MDHEN; CDR2 reads SYDVKM. V dropped 4 bases and J dropped 1; count of bases not matched to a gene: 11. The CDR3 consists of 18 residues. CDR3 sequence: CASSSPTGTGGASYEQYF. The CDR3, as DNA: TGTGCCAGCAGTTCACCCACCGGGACAGGGGGCGCATCCTACGAGCAGTACTTC.

The chain is built from TRBV6-5 and TRBJ2-4, with D maybe TRBD1 (6 bases). The ends were cut back, 4 bases at V and 2 bases at J, with 9 bases in the middle. Germline CDR1 and CDR2: MNHEY and SVGAGI. The CDR3 spans 14 residues. CDR3 sequence reads: CASSSTGPKNIQYF. DNA for the CDR3: TGTGCCAGCAGTTCGACAGGTCCCAAAAACATTCAGTACTTC.

The chain carries TRBV19 and TRBJ1-2; D is perhaps TRBD1 (6 bases). Germline values: CDR1 LNHDA, CDR2 SQIVND (reference sequence). The CDR3 has 15 residues. Trimming removed 4 bases from V and 1 base from J, with 13 bases in between. This CDR3 is CASSTSDRVNYGYTF. In DNA form, the CDR3 reads TGTGCCAGTAGTACCTCGGACAGAGTTAACTATGGCTACACCTTC. The whole variable domain, filled in from reference TRBV19 and TRBJ1-2, reads DGGITQSPKYLFRKEGQNVTLSCEQNLNHDAMYWYRQDPGQGLRLIYYSQIVNDFQKGDIAEGYSVSREKKESFPLTVTSAQKNPTAFYLCASSTSDRVNYGYTFGSGTRLTVV.

The table lists this clone with many counts. This chain links TRBV7-5 with TRBJ1-5. TRBV7-5 is a known pseudogene. This CDR3 has 17 amino acids. CDR3 in amino acids: CVRSLERGQHSNQPQHF. The DNA for the CDR3 is TGTGTCAGAAGCTTAGAGCGGGGCCAGCATAGCAATCAGCCCCAGCATTTT.

The chain links TRBV11-2 to TRBJ2-1, with TRBD1 as a possible D gene (6 bases). The CDR3 covers 16 residues. Germline V gene data show CDR1 as SGHAT and CDR2 as FQNNGV. Between the trimmed V and J ends, which lost 4 bases and 3 bases, there was a span of 16 bases. CDR3 protein: CASSSQLGGLYNEQFF. Written as DNA, the CDR3 is TGTGCCAGCAGCTCACAACTAGGGGGTCTCTACAATGAGCAGTTCTTC. Full variable domain (rest looked up from reference TRBV11-2 and TRBJ2-1): EAGVAQSPRYKIIEKRQSVAFWCNPISGHATLYWYQQILGQGPKLLIQFQNNGVVDDSQLPKDRFSAERLKGVDSTLKIQPAKLEDSAVYLCASSSQLGGLYNEQFFGPGTRLTVL.

V gene TRBV28 combines with J gene TRBJ2-3, with 7 bases fitting TRBD2. CDR1 is MDHEN, CDR2 SYDVKM, per germline. The CDR3 contains 15 residues. V dropped 5 bases and J dropped 1; count of bases not matched to a gene: 6. In DNA form, the CDR3 reads TGTGCCAGCAGTCGGGATAGCGGGCGCACAGATACGCAGTATTTT. It yields the protein CASSRDSGRTDTQYF.

The J gene is TRBJ2-1, the V gene TRBV19; TRBD2 agrees at 11 bases. V shed 6 bases and J 6 bases; nucleotides not matched to a gene: 7. Germline CDR1 LNHDA, CDR2 SQIVND (reference sequence). This CDR3 region has 15 residues. CDR3 loop: CASSEGLAATNEQFF. CDR3 in DNA: TGTGCCAGTAGCGAGGGACTAGCGGCAACCAATGAGCAGTTCTTC.